This T cell receptor (beta chain) was documented in a study of blood T cell repertoires in COVID-19. Under the authors' procedure: Estimation of nucleated cell counts relied on the amplification of reference gene primers. The data were produced by immunoSEQ multiplex PCR, yet TCRdb's version contains in-frame clones alone and is incomplete. V, J and clone size are those of that table, while D and trimming were read from the DNA. Here the sample spans about 250,000 clones, around 87% being singletons. Germline CDR1 GTSNPN, CDR2 SVGIG (reference sequence). V dropped 2 bases and J dropped 0; count of bases not matched to a gene: 19. This CDR3 comprises 21 residues.

This chain joins TRBV30 and TRBJ1-6, with 7 bases aligning to TRBD1. Sequenced material: PBMCs or T cells enriched from blood (not recorded which). The TCR sequence derives from a woman between 45 and 60 years old who had recovered from COVID-19. CDR3 region: CAWSSPLQGQLFSSYNSPLHF. In DNA form, the CDR3 reads TGTGCCTGGAGTTCACCCTTACAGGGGCAGCTTTTCAGCTCCTATAATTCACCCCTCCACTTT.